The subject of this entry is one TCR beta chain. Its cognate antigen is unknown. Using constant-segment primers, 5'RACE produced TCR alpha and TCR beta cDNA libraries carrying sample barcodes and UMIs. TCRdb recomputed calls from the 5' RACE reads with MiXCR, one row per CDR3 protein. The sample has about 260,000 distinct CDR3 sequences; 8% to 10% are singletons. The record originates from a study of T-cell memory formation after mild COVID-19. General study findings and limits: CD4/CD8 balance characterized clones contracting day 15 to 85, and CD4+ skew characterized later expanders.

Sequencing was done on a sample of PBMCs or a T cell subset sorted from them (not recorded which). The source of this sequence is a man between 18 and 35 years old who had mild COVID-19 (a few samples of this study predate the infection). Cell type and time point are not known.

The CDR3 sequence is CASFPGAGKVNTEAFF. The CDR3 DNA is TGTGCCAGCTTCCCGGGGGCAGGGAAGGTGAACACTGAAGCTTTCTTT. The chain links TRBV18 to TRBJ1-1; tentative D call: TRBD1 (6 bases). The CDR3 loop spans 16 amino acids. Germline CDR1 is KGHSH and CDR2 is LQKENI. V was cut by 7 bases and J by 0 bases, with 18 bases left in between.